A selection of T cell receptor beta chains follows, all from one sample in a study of beta chain features in type 1 diabetes. Assay: immunoSEQ multiplex PCR; the TCRdb copy retains only in-frame clones and omits some. The repertoire holds approximately 27,000 clones, with 49% as singletons. What was sequenced was stem cell memory CD4+ T cells from blood. These receptors originate from a man aged 25 to 40 with type 1 diabetes. The CDR3 runs from the conserved cysteine through the conserved F or W. A D gene is named only where the DNA matches it firmly. The size entry is marked missing in some rows and otherwise reads once, few, many or a size class.

clone_size	j_call	d_call	v_call	cdr3_aa	cdr3_nt
.	TRBJ2-2	TRBD1	TRBV5-1	CASSLAGQGNTGELFF	TGCGCCAGCAGCTTGGCCGGACAGGGGAACACCGGGGAGCTGTTTTTT
few	TRBJ1-5	.	TRBV19	CASRDQGTQPQHF	TGTGCCAGTAGGGATCAGGGGACTCAGCCCCAGCATTTT
few	TRBJ2-1	.	TRBV2	CASSAGVYSIQNEQFF	TGTGCCAGCAGTGCAGGGGTTTACTCCATTCAAAATGAGCAGTTCTTC
few	TRBJ2-7	TRBD2	TRBV10-3	CAISAPGLELEQYF	TGTGCCATCAGCGCGCCGGGACTAGAGCTCGAGCAGTACTTC
few	TRBJ2-1	.	TRBV10-3	CAISDSAQGYNEQFF	TGTGCCATCAGTGACTCCGCTCAGGGTTACAATGAGCAGTTCTTC
.	TRBJ2-1	TRBD2	TRBV6-5	CASSSLAGGSYNEQFF	TGTGCCAGCAGTTCTCTAGCGGGAGGGTCCTACAATGAGCAGTTCTTC
.	TRBJ2-6	.	TRBV4-1	CASSQQLTKANVLTF	TGCGCCAGCAGCCAGCAACTTACCAAGGCCAACGTCCTGACTTTC
few	TRBJ1-5	.	TRBV6-1	CASEPGQGADQPQHF	TGTGCCAGCGAGCCCGGCCAGGGCGCGGATCAGCCCCAGCATTTT
.	TRBJ2-3	TRBD2	TRBV2	CASSRLILARTSTDTQYF	TGTGCCAGCAGTCGCCTTATACTAGCGCGGACTAGCACAGATACGCAGTATTTT
.	TRBJ2-2	TRBD2	TRBV19	CASSRIGLAGRRELFF	TGTGCCAGTAGCCGAATCGGACTAGCGGGGAGGAGGGAGCTGTTTTTT
.	TRBJ2-3	.	TRBV5-1	CASRFGGLGTDTQYF	TGCGCCAGCCGTTTTGGGGGGTTGGGCACAGATACGCAGTATTTT
.	TRBJ2-5	TRBD2	TRBV4-1	CASSQEGAAGGLGETQYF	TGCGCCAGCAGCCAAGAAGGGGCAGCGGGGGGGCTCGGGGAGACCCAGTACTTC
.	TRBJ2-5	TRBD1	TRBV5-1	CASSLEPNRGKETQYF	TGCGCCAGCAGCTTGGAACCGAACAGGGGGAAAGAGACCCAGTACTTC
few	TRBJ1-1	.	TRBV18	CASSTSLNTEAFF	TGTGCCAGCTCAACATCGTTGAACACTGAAGCTTTCTTT
.	TRBJ2-1	.	TRBV2	CASIAVTSGMGVQFF	TGTGCCAGCATAGCCGTGACTAGTGGCATGGGGGTGCAGTTCTTC
.	TRBJ1-1	.	TRBV5-1	CASSLAPWGQGTEAFF	TGCGCCAGCAGCTTGGCCCCTTGGGGGCAGGGCACTGAAGCTTTCTTT
.	TRBJ2-5	.	TRBV7-6	CASSFQKETQYF	TGTGCCAGCAGCTTTCAGAAAGAGACCCAGTACTTC
.	TRBJ2-6	TRBD1	TRBV5-1	CASSIGTALRANVLTF	TGCGCCAGCAGCATCGGGACAGCTCTGAGGGCCAACGTCCTGACTTTC
.	TRBJ2-3	.	TRBV29-1	CSVEGGTSTDTQYF	TGCAGCGTTGAAGGGGGGACTAGCACAGATACGCAGTATTTT
.	TRBJ1-2	.	TRBV6-6	CASSYPQAYYGYTF	TGTGCCAGCAGTTATCCCCAGGCCTACTATGGCTACACCTTC
few	TRBJ2-3	.	TRBV6-6	CASSPPQGTDTQYF	TGTGCCAGCAGCCCCCCACAGGGCACAGATACGCAGTATTTT
.	TRBJ2-7	TRBD1	TRBV19	CASRRQGDYEQYF	TGTGCCAGTAGGCGGCAGGGGGACTACGAGCAGTACTTC
few	TRBJ2-1	TRBD2	TRBV15	CATSRPPQGGQINEQFF	TGTGCCACCAGCAGGCCCCCCCAGGGAGGGCAGATCAATGAGCAGTTCTTC
.	TRBJ2-7	TRBD2	TRBV4-2	CASSQVTGGSRAEQYF	TGTGCCAGCAGCCAAGTGACGGGAGGGAGCCGCGCCGAGCAGTACTTC
.	TRBJ2-1	.	TRBV20-1	CSARGEYEQFF	TGCAGTGCTCGAGGGGAGTATGAGCAGTTCTTC
few	TRBJ1-2	.	TRBV19	CASSLSGLGNRDYTF	TGTGCCAGTAGTCTCTCCGGACTGGGCAATAGGGACTACACCTTC
few	TRBJ2-5	.	TRBV7-2	CASSSSRALETQYF	TGTGCCAGCAGCTCCAGCAGGGCGTTGGAGACCCAGTACTTC
.	TRBJ2-5	.	TRBV6-5	CASSYFRTQETQYF	TGTGCCAGCAGTTACTTTAGGACTCAAGAGACCCAGTACTTC
.	TRBJ2-2	.	TRBV7-9	CASSLWVTANTGELFF	TGTGCCAGCAGCTTATGGGTGACAGCGAACACCGGGGAGCTGTTTTTT
.	TRBJ2-3	.	TRBV5-1	CASSLDSSTDTQYF	TGCGCCAGCAGCTTGGATAGCAGCACAGATACGCAGTATTTT
few	TRBJ1-2	TRBD1	TRBV18	CASSPSGTGSYGYTF	TGTGCCAGCTCACCCTCCGGGACAGGTTCTTATGGCTACACCTTC
.	TRBJ2-7	TRBD2	TRBV6-5	CASSSTSGRSSYEQYF	TGTGCCAGCAGTTCCACTAGCGGGAGAAGCTCCTACGAGCAGTACTTC
.	TRBJ2-5	.	TRBV11-2	CASSFRQVQYF	TGTGCCAGCAGCTTTCGGCAGGTGCAGTACTTC
few	TRBJ1-2	TRBD1	TRBV2	CASSLTGMGADGYTF	TGTGCCAGCAGTTTGACAGGGATGGGTGCTGATGGCTACACCTTC
.	TRBJ2-7	TRBD1	TRBV11-2	CASSRGQGYSYEQYF	TGTGCCAGCAGCCGGGGACAGGGTTACTCCTACGAGCAGTACTTC
.	TRBJ2-1	TRBD2	TRBV7-2	CASSLGLAGAEQFF	TGTGCCAGCAGCTTAGGACTAGCGGGAGCAGAGCAGTTCTTC
.	TRBJ2-1	TRBD2	TRBV5-1	CASSLSLAAGGPSSYNEQFF	TGCGCCAGCAGCCTATCTCTTGCAGCGGGGGGTCCTAGCTCCTACAATGAGCAGTTCTTC
few	TRBJ1-4	.	TRBV28	CASSLMRGANEKLFF	TGTGCCAGCAGTTTAATGCGGGGCGCTAATGAAAAACTGTTTTTT
few	TRBJ1-5	.	TRBV28	CASSSLRQPQHF	TGTGCCAGCAGTTCCCTCCGGCAGCCCCAGCATTTT
.	TRBJ1-1	.	TRBV7-9	CASSEPPGNTEAFF	TGTGCCAGCAGCGAACCGCCAGGGAACACTGAAGCTTTCTTT
.	TRBJ2-3	TRBD1	TRBV10-3	CAIAGQGVADTQYF	TGTGCCATCGCGGGACAGGGGGTTGCAGATACGCAGTATTTT